The 8 T cell receptor beta chains given below trace back to one sample, sequenced in a study of T-cell memory formation after mild COVID-19. TCRdb re-called the 5' RACE reads with MiXCR, one entry per CDR3 protein. The sample has hundreds of thousands of distinct CDR3 sequences, approximately 15% seen once. The sequencing input was PBMCs or a T cell subset sorted from them (not recorded which). The receptor source for this set is a man between 18 and 29 years old who had mild COVID-19 (a few samples of this study predate the infection). Cell type and time point are not known.

The sample holds a few counts of this clonotype. The rearrangement links TRBV5-6 to TRBJ1-6; 8 nucleotides match TRBD1. CDR1 is SGHDT and CDR2 is YYEEEE in the germline V gene. This CDR3 contains 17 residues. Germline trimming cut 6 bases from V and 9 bases from J; bases unmatched to any gene: 17. The CDR3 coding sequence is TGTGCCAGCACCGATGGGGTGCCGGACAGGGTCTCTTCACCCCTCCACTTT. Protein sequence: CASTDGVPDRVSSPLHF.

The DNA for the CDR3 is TGTGCCAGCAGCTCCGGGACAGGGGGCAGGGGCTACACCTTC. This codes for CASSSGTGGRGYTF. The V and J genes are TRBV7-8 and TRBJ1-2, with 12 bases that match TRBD1. Germline V gene lookup returns CDR1 SGHVS and CDR2 FQNEAQ. The CDR3 totals 14 residues. J lost 8 bases, V lost 4 bases, and 5 bases had no gene match.

The chain combines TRBV10-3 with TRBJ2-4; D is perhaps TRBD1 (6 bases). The germline V gene has CDR1 ENHRY and CDR2 SYGVKD. The CDR3 loop spans 15 amino acids. The germline V and J ends were trimmed by 0 bases and 8 bases, with 14 bases remaining between them. CDR3 nucleotide sequence: TGTGCCATCAGTGAGTCCCAGGGTTGGACAGACATTCAGTACTTC. Its translation is CAISESQGWTDIQYF.

The CDR3 spells CASSMESLGETQYF. DNA of the CDR3: TGTGCCAGTAGTATGGAATCCCTGGGAGAGACCCAGTACTTC. V and J are TRBV19 and TRBJ2-5, with D unresolved. Germline V gene lookup returns CDR1 LNHDA and CDR2 SQIVND (reference sequence). The CDR3 extends over 14 amino acids. With 3 bases removed from V and 4 bases from J, the gap between germline ends came to 12 bases.

The chain carries TRBV5-1 and TRBJ2-5, with D tentatively TRBD1 (5 bases). The germline gives CDR1 SGHRS, CDR2 YFSETQ. With 0 bases removed from V and 5 bases from J, the gap between germline ends came to 11 bases. CDR3 length equals 14 residues. The CDR3 sequence is CASSLGRAKETQYF. The CDR3 nucleotides are TGCGCCAGCAGCTTGGGCAGGGCCAAGGAGACCCAGTACTTC.

This chain uses TRBV18 with TRBJ2-3; 11 bases align to TRBD2. With 0 bases clipped from V and 5 bases from J, the junction kept 4 bases outside the gene matches. The germline CDR1 and CDR2 sequences are KGHSH and LQKENI. The CDR3 is made up of 16 amino acids. In nucleotides, the CDR3 is TGTGCCAGCTCACCACCGGGACTAGCGGCCCGAGATACGCAGTATTTT. This sequence encodes CASSPPGLAARDTQYF.

This clonotype has just a few counts. V is TRBV7-2 and J is TRBJ2-7; 8 bases fit TRBD2. The CDR3 consists of 14 residues. Germline V gene sequence: CDR1 SGHTA, CDR2 FQGNSA. Trimming removed 5 bases from V and 3 bases from J; junction bases left unmatched: 6. CDR3 sequence: CASSITGTSYEQYF. The CDR3 bases are TGTGCCAGCAGCATTACCGGGACTAGCTACGAGCAGTACTTC.

The chain carries TRBV5-6 and TRBJ2-4, with 7 nucleotides matching TRBD1. Trimming at V came to 2 bases and at J to 3 bases, leaving 2 bases not matched to a gene. CDR1 SGHDT and CDR2 YYEEEE come from the germline V gene. The CDR3 has 14 amino acids. For the CDR3, the DNA is TGTGCCAGCAGCTTTCCAGGGGGCAAAAACATTCAGTACTTC. Its translation: CASSFPGGKNIQYF.